This TCR beta chain comes out of a study of T cell responses to AZD1222 COVID-19 vaccine. Background on the study: Timing groups of about 4 and about 12 weeks for second doses were pooled. Findings and limits, study-wide: Nearly half of spike-specific TCRs reportedly target variant regions that are unmutated in the B.1.351 and B.1.1.7 variants. Samples come after the peak T cell response, not at day 14. Donors were largely white British and mainly female; clonal diversity was possibly underestimated.

Germline CDR1 LNHNV, CDR2 YYDKDF (reference sequence). The V and J ends lost 2 bases and 5 bases, in that order; junction bases with no gene match: 6. CDR3 length: 15 residues. On this clone itself: What it binds is unknown.

Generated by immunoSEQ multiplex PCR, the TCRdb table keeps only in-frame clones and is missing some. The sample records about 97,000 clones, roughly 90% being singletons. This TCR was sampled from an adult in good health. Sequences were derived from peripheral blood, sampled on day 0 of AZD1222 vaccination. The chain links TRBV15 to TRBJ2-5; 9 bases match TRBD1. CDR3 protein: CATSRPGTGFETQYF. The DNA of the CDR3 is TGTGCCACCAGCAGACCCGGGACAGGGTTTGAGACCCAGTACTTC.